This T cell receptor (beta chain) came from a study of post-analysis software for immune sequencing data. Turning to the study itself: Clinical courses comprised relapsing-remitting, secondary progressive and progressive-relapsing multiple sclerosis.

A remark on this clonotype: Its matching antigen is unknown.

CDR3 length: 15 residues. Trimming removed 2 bases at V and 1 base at J, with 10 bases between. The V gene's germline CDR1 is SGHRS and CDR2 YFSETQ. TCR beta cDNA libraries included unique molecular identifiers. TCRdb re-called the PCR reads through MiXCR, storing one row per CDR3 protein. The sample consists of about 760,000 distinct CDR3 sequences, 25% to 30% of them appearing once. Broader study findings: Those samples that were prepared in the same batch co-clustered strongly by F measure. Among 5 or 6 TRBV segments more frequent in patients than controls were TRBV5-6, TRBV5-1 and TRBV20-1.

The chain has TRBV5-1 and TRBJ1-5; TRBD1 might be the D (5 bases). This clonotype was obtained from a girl aged 5 to 17 with multiple sclerosis. The sample taken for sequencing was blood. The CDR3 spells CASSLSGASNQPQHF. The CDR3 nucleotides read TGCGCCAGCAGCTTATCCGGGGCAAGCAATCAGCCCCAGCATTTT.